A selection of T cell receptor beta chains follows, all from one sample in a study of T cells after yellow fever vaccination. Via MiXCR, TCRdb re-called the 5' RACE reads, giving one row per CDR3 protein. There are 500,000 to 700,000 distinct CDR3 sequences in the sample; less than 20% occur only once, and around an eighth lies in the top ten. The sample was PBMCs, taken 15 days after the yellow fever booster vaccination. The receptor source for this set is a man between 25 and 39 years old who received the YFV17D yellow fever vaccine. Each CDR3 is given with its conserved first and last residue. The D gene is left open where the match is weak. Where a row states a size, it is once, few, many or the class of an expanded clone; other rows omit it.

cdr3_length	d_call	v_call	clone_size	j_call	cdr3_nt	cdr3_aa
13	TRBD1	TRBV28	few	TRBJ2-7	TGTGCCAGCAGTACAGGGGGGACCTACGAGCAGTACTTC	CASSTGGTYEQYF
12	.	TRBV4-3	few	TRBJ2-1	TGCGCCAGCAGCCAAGATCAGGGAGCGCAGTTCTTC	CASSQDQGAQFF
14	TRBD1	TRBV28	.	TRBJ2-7	TGTGCCAGCAGTGTAACAGGGGCGTCCTACGAGCAGTACTTC	CASSVTGASYEQYF
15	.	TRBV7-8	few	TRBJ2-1	TGTGCCAGCAGCTTAGAGGGGCTACTAGCTGCCGAGCAGTTCTTC	CASSLEGLLAAEQFF
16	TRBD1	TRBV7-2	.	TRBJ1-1	TGTGCCAGCAGCTCGGAACGCGACAGGGGAGGCACTGAAGCTTTCTTT	CASSSERDRGGTEAFF
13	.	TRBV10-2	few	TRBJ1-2	TGCGCCAGCGCAGTAGAGGGAAACTATGGCTACACCTTC	CASAVEGNYGYTF
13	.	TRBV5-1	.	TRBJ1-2	TGCGCCAGCAGCTTGGACATAAACTATGGCTACACCTTC	CASSLDINYGYTF
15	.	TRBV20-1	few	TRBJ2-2	TGCAGTGCTAGGGACCTCCAAAGGGGCACCGGGGAGCTGTTTTTT	CSARDLQRGTGELFF
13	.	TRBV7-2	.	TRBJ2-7	TGTGCCAGCAGCTTCCCCGACGGATACGAGCAGTACTTC	CASSFPDGYEQYF
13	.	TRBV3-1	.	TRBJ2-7	TGTGCCAGCAGCGTGGGTCCCTCGGACGAGCAGTACTTC	CASSVGPSDEQYF
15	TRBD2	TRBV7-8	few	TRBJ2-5	TGTGCCAGCAGCAACCGACTAGCGGGGGGGGTGGCCCAGTACTTC	CASSNRLAGGVAQYF
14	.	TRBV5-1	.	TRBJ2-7	TGCGCCAGCAGCAAACAGGCGCCAGGGCACGAGCAGTACTTC	CASSKQAPGHEQYF
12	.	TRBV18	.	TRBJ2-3	TGTGCCAGCACACCCTCGCCAGATACGCAGTATTTT	CASTPSPDTQYF
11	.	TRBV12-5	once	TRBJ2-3	TGTGCTAGTGGGGAAACAGATACGCAGTATTTT	CASGETDTQYF